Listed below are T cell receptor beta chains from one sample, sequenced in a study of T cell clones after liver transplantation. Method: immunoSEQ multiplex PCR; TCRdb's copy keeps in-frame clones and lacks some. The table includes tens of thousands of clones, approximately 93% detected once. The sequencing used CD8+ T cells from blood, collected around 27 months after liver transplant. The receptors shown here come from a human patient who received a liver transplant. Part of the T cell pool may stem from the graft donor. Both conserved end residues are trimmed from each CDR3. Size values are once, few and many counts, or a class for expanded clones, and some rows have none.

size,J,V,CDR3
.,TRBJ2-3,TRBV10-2,ASSPGQAFSPGADTQY
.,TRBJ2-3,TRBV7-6,ASSQTSGAADTQY
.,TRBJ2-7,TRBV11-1,ASSSSSYEQY
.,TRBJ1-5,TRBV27,ASSSGWVQPQH
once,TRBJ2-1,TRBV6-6,ASSRGLAGGNEQF
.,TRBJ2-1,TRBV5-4,ASSTGQVSYNEQF
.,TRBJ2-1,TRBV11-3,ASSPGGTYNEQF
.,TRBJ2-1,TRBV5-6,ASSSVATGGQDEQF
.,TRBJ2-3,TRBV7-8,ASSPQLAGPSSTDTQY
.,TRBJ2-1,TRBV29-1,SVVPRVYNEQF
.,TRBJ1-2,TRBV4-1,ASSEYLIRNVDYGYT
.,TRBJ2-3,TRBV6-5,ASSDTGVTDTQY
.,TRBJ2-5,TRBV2,ASIPGVEGAAGLAQY
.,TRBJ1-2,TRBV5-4,ASSLEGART
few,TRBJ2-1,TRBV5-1,ASSIAGGNEQF
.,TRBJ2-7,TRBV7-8,ASSLAQNAGTSGYEQY
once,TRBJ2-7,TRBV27,ASSLFYGGRGNEQY
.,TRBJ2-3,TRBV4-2,ASSPGLAGGPLAQY
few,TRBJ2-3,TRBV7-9,ASSLGTSGRALLY
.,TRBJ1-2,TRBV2,ASSDPETGASGYT
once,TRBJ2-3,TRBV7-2,ASSSLWRETYTQY
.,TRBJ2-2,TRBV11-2,ASSRDRGDTGELF
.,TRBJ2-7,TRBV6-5,ASSYGTGPYEQY
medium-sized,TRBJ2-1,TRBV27,ASSSSGIYNEQF
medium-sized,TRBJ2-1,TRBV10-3,AITGGRTNEQF
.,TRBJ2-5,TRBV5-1,ASSLAVSGRKTQY
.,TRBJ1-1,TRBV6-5,ASSYNQPDTEAF
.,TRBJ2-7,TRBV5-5,ASSLVAPYEQY
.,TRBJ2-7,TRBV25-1,ASSEQGRYEQY
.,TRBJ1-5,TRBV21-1,ASNGGQGHQPQH
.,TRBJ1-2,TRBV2,ARTGQISNYGYT
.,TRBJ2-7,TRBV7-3,ASSQRVGYEQY
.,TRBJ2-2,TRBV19,ASRGITGVTGELF
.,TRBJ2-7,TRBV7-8,ASSRSLAKDYEQY
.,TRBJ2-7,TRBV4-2,ASSQEGLAGRYEQY
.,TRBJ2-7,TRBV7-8,ASSFASGIYEQY
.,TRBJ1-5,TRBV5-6,ASSFRVVQPQH
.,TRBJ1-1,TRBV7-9,ASNRGPNTEAF
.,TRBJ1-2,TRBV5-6,ASEREYYGYT
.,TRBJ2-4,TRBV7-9,ASSLRGEGVGNIQY
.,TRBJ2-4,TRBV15,ATSKPGAGLAKNIQY
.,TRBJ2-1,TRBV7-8,ASSLPAGANNEQF
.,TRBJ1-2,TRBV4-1,ASSQAAGTGGFGYT
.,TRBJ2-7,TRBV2,ASSGQDRGLYEQY
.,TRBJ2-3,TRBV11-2,ASSTSLQDPDTQY
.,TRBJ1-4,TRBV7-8,ASSSNLGNEKLF
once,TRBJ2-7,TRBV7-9,ASSSDPSAGYEQY
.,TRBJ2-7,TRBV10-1,ATINGKGVTYEQY
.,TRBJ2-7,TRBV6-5,ASSYSQGALSYEQY
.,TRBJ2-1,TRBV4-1,ASSDATGIWHEQF
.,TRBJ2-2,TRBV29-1,SVEGLRDGSTGELF
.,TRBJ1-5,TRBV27,ASSLLGISNQPQH
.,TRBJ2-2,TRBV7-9,ASSPTSTNTGELF
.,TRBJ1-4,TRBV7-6,ASSNDRALEKLF
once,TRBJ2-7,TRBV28,ASSLWSSGSYEQY
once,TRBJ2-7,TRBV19,ASSQDRGRGEQY
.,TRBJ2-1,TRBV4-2,ASSQEPGLVYNEQF
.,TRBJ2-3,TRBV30,AWNLGPPRNTDTQY
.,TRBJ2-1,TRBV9,ASSVTSDPSDEQF